This T cell receptor (beta chain) is drawn from a study of T cells in tumors after PD-1 blockade. Across the whole study: Peripheral blood samples averaged approximately 35,000 unique clonotypes and 100,000 to 130,000 templates.

Libraries were prepared by immunoSEQ multiplex PCR; TCRdb keeps only in-frame clonotypes and omits some of them. The profile shows tens of thousands of clones, 70% to 85% of them singletons. With 0 bases clipped from V and 3 bases from J, the junction kept 6 bases outside the gene matches. Per germline, CDR1 MRHNA and CDR2 SNTAGT. The CDR3 totals 17 residues. Input was about 616 ng to 6,500 ng of genomic DNA from tumor or blood. The material was PBMCs, obtained before anti-PD-1 therapy. This sequence was found in a human donor with advanced basal cell or squamous cell carcinoma (not recorded which). The rearrangement joins TRBV6-4 to TRBJ2-3; 10 bases are shared with TRBD2. The CDR3 bases are TGTGCCAGCAGTGACTCGGAGCGGGGGGGCTTGACAGATACGCAGTATTTT. Protein: CASSDSERGGLTDTQYF.